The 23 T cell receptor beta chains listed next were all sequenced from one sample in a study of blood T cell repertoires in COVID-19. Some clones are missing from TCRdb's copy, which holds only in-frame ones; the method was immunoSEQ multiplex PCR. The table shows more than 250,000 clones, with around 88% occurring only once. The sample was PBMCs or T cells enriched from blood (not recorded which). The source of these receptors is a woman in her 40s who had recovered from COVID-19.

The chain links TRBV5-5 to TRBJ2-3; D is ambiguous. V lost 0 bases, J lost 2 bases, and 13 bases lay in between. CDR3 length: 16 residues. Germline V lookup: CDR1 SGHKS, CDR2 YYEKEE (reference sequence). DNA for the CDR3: TGTGCCAGCAGCTTGGTAGGTGCTAGACCCACAGATACGCAGTATTTT. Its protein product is CASSLVGARPTDTQYF.

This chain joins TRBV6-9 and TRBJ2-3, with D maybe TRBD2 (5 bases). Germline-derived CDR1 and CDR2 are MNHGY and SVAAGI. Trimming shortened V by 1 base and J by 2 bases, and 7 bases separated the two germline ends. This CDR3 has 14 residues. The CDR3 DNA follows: TGTGCCAGCAGTTATTACGGGATCACAGATACGCAGTATTTT. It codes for CASSYYGITDTQYF.

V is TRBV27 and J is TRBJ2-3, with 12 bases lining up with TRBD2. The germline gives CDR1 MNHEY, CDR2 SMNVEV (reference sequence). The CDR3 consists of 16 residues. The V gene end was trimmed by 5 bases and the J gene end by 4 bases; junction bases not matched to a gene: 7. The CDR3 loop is CASSLASGRVADTQYF. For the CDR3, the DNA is TGTGCCAGCAGTCTGGCTAGCGGGAGGGTAGCAGATACGCAGTATTTT.

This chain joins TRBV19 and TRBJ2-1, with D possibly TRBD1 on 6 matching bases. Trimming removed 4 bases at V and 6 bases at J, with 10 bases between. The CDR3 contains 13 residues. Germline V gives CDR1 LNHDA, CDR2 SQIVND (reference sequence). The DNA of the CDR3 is TGTGCCAGTAGTAAACAGGGCCCCAATGAGCAGTTCTTC. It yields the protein CASSKQGPNEQFF.

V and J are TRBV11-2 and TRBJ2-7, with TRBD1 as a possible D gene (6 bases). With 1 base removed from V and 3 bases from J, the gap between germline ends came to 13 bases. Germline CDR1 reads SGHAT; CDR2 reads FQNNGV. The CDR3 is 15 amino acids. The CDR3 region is CASSLVADRRYEQYF. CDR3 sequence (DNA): TGTGCCAGCAGCTTAGTCGCGGACAGACGCTACGAGCAGTACTTC.

DNA of the CDR3: TGTGCCAGTAGGGGGACAGGGGGCTACGAGCAGTACTTC. Its protein is CASRGTGGYEQYF. This chain connects TRBV19 to TRBJ2-7, with 11 nucleotides matching TRBD1. J lost 3 bases, V lost 6 bases, and 1 base had no gene match. There are 13 residues in the CDR3. CDR1 and CDR2 from the germline V gene are LNHDA and SQIVND (reference sequence). Full variable domain (missing parts from reference TRBV19 and TRBJ2-7): DGGITQSPKYLFRKEGQNVTLSCEQNLNHDAMYWYRQDPGQGLRLIYYSQIVNDFQKGDIAEGYSVSREKKESFPLTVTSAQKNPTAFYLCASRGTGGYEQYFGPGTRLTVT.

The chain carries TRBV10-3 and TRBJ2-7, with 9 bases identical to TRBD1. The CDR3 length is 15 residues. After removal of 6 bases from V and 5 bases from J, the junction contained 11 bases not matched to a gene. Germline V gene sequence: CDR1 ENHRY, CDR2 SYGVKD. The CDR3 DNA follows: TGTGCCATCAGCGGGGGACAGGGCCGGGAGGACGAGCAGTACTTC. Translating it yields CAISGGQGREDEQYF.

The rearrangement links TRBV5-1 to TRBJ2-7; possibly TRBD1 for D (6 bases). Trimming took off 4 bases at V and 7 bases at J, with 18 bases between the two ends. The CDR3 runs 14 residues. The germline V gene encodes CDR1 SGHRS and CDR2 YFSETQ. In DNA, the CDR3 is TGCGCCAGCAGCCCAGGGGCGCGGGCGAGTGAGCAGTACTTC. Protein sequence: CASSPGARASEQYF.

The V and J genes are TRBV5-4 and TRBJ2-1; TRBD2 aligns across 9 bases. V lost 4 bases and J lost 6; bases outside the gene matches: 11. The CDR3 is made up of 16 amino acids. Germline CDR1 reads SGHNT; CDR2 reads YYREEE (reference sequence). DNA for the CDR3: TGTGCCAGCAGCCCGGCGGGAGGGCGTTCGCCCAATGAGCAGTTCTTC. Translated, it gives CASSPAGGRSPNEQFF.

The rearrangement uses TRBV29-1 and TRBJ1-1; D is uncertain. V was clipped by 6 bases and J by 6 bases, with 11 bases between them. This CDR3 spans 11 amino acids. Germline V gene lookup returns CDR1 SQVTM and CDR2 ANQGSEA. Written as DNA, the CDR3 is TGCAGCGTAAAGCGGGTCGCTGAAGCTTTCTTT. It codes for CSVKRVAEAFF. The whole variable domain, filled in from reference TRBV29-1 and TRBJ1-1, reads SAVISQKPSRDICQRGTSLTIQCQVDSQVTMMFWYRQQPGQSLTLIATANQGSEATYESGFVIDKFPISRPNLTFSTLTVSNMSPEDSSIYLCSVKRVAEAFFGQGTRLTVV.

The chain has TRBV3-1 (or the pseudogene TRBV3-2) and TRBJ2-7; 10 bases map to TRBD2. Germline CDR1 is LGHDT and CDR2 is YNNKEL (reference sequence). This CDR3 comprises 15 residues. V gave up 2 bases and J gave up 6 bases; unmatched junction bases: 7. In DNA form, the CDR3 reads TGTGCCAGCAGCCAATTGGCTAGCGGGAGTGGCGAGCAGTACTTC. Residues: CASSQLASGSGEQYF.

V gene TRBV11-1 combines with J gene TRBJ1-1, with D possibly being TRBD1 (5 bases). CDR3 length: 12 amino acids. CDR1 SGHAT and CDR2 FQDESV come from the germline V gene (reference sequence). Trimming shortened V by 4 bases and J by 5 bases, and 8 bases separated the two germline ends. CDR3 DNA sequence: TGTGCCAGCAGCTCGACAGTGACTGAAGCTTTCTTT. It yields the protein CASSSTVTEAFF.

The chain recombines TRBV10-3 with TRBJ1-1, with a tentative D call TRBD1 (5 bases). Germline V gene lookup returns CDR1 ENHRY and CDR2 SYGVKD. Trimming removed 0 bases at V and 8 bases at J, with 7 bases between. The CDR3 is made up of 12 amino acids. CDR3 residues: CAISESGAEAFF. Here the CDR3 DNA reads TGTGCCATCAGTGAGTCTGGGGCGGAAGCTTTCTTT.

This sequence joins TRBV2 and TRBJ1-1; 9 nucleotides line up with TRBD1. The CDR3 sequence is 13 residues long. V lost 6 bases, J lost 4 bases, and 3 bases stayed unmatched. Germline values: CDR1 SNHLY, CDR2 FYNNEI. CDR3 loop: CASRQGASTEAFF. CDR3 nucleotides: TGTGCCAGCAGACAGGGGGCGAGCACTGAAGCTTTCTTT.

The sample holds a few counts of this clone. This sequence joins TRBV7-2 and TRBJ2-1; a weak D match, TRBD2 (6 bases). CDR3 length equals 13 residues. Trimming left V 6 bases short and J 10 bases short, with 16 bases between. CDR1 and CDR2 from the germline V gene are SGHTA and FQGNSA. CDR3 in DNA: TGTGCCAGCAGGTATACGGGAGTTGAGGAGCAGTTCTTC. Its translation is CASRYTGVEEQFF.

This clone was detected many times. The CDR3 loop is CASSEGGSGRGNEQFF. In DNA form, the CDR3 reads TGTGCCAGCAGTGAAGGAGGTAGCGGGAGAGGCAATGAGCAGTTCTTC. The V call is TRBV6-1, the J call TRBJ2-1; 9 nucleotides align to TRBD2. Germline V CDR1 and CDR2: MNHNS, SASEGT. V shed 1 base and J 6 bases; nucleotides not matched to a gene: 7. The CDR3 consists of 16 residues.

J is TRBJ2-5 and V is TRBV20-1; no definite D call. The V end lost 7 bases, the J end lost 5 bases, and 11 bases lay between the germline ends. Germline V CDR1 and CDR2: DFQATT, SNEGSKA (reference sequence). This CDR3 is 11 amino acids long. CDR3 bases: TGCAGTGTCCATAGAGTTGAGACCCAGTACTTC. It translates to CSVHRVETQYF.

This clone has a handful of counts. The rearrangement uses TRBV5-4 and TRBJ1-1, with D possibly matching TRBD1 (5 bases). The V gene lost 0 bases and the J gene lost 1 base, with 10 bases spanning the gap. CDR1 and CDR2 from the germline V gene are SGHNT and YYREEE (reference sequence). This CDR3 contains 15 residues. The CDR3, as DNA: TGTGCCAGCAGCTTGGCCAAGGGGCGGAACACTGAAGCTTTCTTT. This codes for CASSLAKGRNTEAFF.

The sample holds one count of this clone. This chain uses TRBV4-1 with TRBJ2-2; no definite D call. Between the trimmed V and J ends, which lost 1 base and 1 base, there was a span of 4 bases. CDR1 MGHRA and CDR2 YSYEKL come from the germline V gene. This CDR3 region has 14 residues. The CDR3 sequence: CASSQVMNTGELFF. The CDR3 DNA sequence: TGCGCCAGCAGCCAAGTTATGAACACCGGGGAGCTGTTTTTT.

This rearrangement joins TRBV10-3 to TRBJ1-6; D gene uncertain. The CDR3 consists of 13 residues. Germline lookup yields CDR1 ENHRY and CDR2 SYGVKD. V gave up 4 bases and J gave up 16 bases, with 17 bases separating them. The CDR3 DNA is TGTGCCATCAGTGGAACGGACGGCCGGACTCTCCACTTT. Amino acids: CAISGTDGRTLHF.

The CDR3 loop is CASSQKGTSGGVDTQYF. Written as DNA, the CDR3 is TGCGCCAGCAGCCAAAAAGGGACTAGCGGGGGGGTAGATACGCAGTATTTT. V gene TRBV4-1 combines with J gene TRBJ2-3; TRBD2 agrees at 16 bases. The CDR3 has 17 amino acids. Unmatched junction bases numbered 4, after V lost 2 bases and J lost 5 bases. CDR1 is MGHRA and CDR2 is YSYEKL in the germline V gene.

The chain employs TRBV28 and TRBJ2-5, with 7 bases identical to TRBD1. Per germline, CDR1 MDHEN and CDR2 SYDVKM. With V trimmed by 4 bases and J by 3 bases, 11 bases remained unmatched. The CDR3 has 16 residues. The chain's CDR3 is CASSSLRQGAKETQYF. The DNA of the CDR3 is TGTGCCAGCAGTTCGCTAAGACAGGGAGCAAAAGAGACCCAGTACTTC.

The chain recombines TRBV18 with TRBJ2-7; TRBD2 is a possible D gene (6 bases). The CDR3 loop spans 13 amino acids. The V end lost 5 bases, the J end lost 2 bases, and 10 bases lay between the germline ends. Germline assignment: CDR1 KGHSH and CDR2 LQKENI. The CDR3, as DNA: TGTGCCAGCTCAGAGGAGGGCCCCTACGAGCAGTACTTC. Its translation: CASSEEGPYEQYF. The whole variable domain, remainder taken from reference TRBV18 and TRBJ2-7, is NAGVMQNPRHLVRRRGQEARLRCSPMKGHSHVYWYRQLPEEGLKFMVYLQKENIIDESGMPKERFSAEFPKEGPSILRIQQVVRGDSAAYFCASSEEGPYEQYFGPGTRLTVT.